Here is one T cell receptor (beta chain) with its context. The antigen is undetermined. The data stem from a study of multiple sclerosis patients with progressive multifocal leukoencephalopathy. Assay: immunoSEQ multiplex PCR; the TCRdb copy retains only in-frame clones and omits some. This sample has roughly 29,000 clones, with almost 90% found just once. CDR1 and CDR2 from the germline V gene are SGHTA and FQGTGA. The V and J ends lost 4 bases and 4 bases respectively, with 7 bases between them. The CDR3 has 13 amino acids. Study conclusions and caveats: At PML onset, no shared TRBV or TRBJ gene usage was seen.

Noted time point: about a year of natalizumab therapy. The clonotype originates from a human donor with multiple sclerosis. Here the sequenced sample was PBMCs, taken from a patient treated with natalizumab. This sequence joins TRBV7-3 and TRBJ2-2; D not certain. The CDR3 DNA reads as TGTGCCAGCAGCTATAGTATCACCGGGGAGCTGTTTTTT. Amino acids: CASSYSITGELFF.